This T cell receptor (beta chain) was observed in a study of patients and donors after allogeneic stem cell transplantation. This clonotype showed up just a few times. This CDR3 has 13 residues. V shed 10 bases and J shed 5 bases, with 18 bases lying between them. The germline gives CDR1 SGHVS, CDR2 FQNEAQ. TCRdb ran MiXCR on the RT-PCR reads and lists one entry per CDR3 protein. The table has 920,000 or so distinct CDR3 sequences, roughly 18% seen once. The sequence derives from a human donor who was either an allogeneic HSCT recipient or a stem cell or donor lymphocyte infusion donor (not recorded which). It is not recorded whose cells these are; they may come from a transplant donor. Specimen: blood, either unsorted or a sorted T cell fraction (not recorded which). The chain is built from TRBV7-8 and TRBJ2-7, with a weak D call TRBD2 (6 bases). In DNA, the CDR3 is TGTGCCACCCGTGGGGGAGGAATGAACGAGCAGTACTTC. Residues: CATRGGGMNEQYF.